Sequencing of this T cell receptor (beta chain) was carried out in a study of T cell repertoires in cytomegalovirus infection. On the study more broadly: A matching HLA type, together with CMV infection, was signaled by public TCR beta signatures.

From the reads, TCRdb called clonotypes with MiXCR, one entry per CDR3 protein. The table includes about 500,000 distinct CDR3 sequences, roughly a third detected once. The V gene's germline CDR1 is ENHRY and CDR2 SYGVKD. V gave up 3 bases and J gave up 2 bases, with 11 bases separating them. This CDR3 spans 15 amino acids. Study outcomes and limitations: Within the response measured ex vivo, HLA-C-restricted CMV-specific TCR beta clonotypes were dominant.

This clonotype was found a few times. Its target is unknown. The receptor was derived from a human donor in good health (CMV status not recorded). Some clones in this sample may be carry-over from other donors' samples. The chain links TRBV10-3 to TRBJ1-5, with no clear D. The source material was cultured PBMCs, sampled from culture after CMV antigen stimulation. CDR3 bases: TGTGCCATCAGTGAAACGGCGCTTGGCAATCAGCCCCAGCATTTT. Encoded protein: CAISETALGNQPQHF.